The present entry profiles one T cell receptor (beta chain) with its context. The specificity of this receptor is unknown. Base qualities were left out, and no much larger clone turns up one base away. These data come from a study of blood T cell repertoires in COVID-19 (dated by TCRdb to 2019 to 2021). Regarding the complete study: Collaborator samples came from the United States, Italy and Spain and covered acute and convalescent phases of COVID-19. The prospective study material was composed of cDNA or gDNA derived from T cells, B-cell-depleted T cells, or PBMCs. Nearly every sample came with metadata listing a de-identified subject ID, COVID-19 status, age in years and sex. Subjects who had been exposed to COVID-19, were actively infected with it, or had recovered from it provided the deeply sampled blood TCRbeta repertoires that made up the dataset. The repertoires were released in a freely available public database intended as a resource for research on the immune response to SARS-CoV-2. Samples were obtained from the ongoing ImmuneRACE study (first 160 participants) and from 950 to 1,500 subjects provided by 6 global collaborators. Where available, HLA class I and class II types were taken from metadata supplied by the sample provider and were not determined by assay-based typing. Study-level results and caveats: Clinical and demographic metadata were provided uncurated, with the amount varying by source and participant.

Collaborating institutions collected whole blood in K2EDTA tubes following their own protocols. For TCRbeta analysis, collaborator samples were shipped as frozen whole blood, as isolated PBMCs, or as DNA extracted from either sample type. TCRbeta CDR3 regions were amplified from genomic DNA using the immunoSEQ Assay, a bias-controlled multiplex PCR. Per the source publication's procedure: Nucleated cell counts per sample were estimated from amplification of reference gene primers within the assay. Sequence reads were collapsed and filtered to measure the absolute abundance of every unique TCRbeta CDR3 rearrangement. For each sample, productive Simpson clonality was calculated by taking the square root of Simpson's diversity index across productive rearrangements. The source is immuneACCESS, and TCRdb retained only in-frame sequences with V and J called. Part of the clones is not carried over; for the studies checked, unresolved V genes explain less than half of this, and the remainder is unexplained. V and J calls and clone size are those listed in that table; D and trimming were worked out from the DNA. The sample contains approximately 120,000 clones, 60% to 80% of them found a single time. The biggest ten clones account for more than 5.5% of the sample.

Cut back by 3 bases and 3 bases, the V and J ends lie 6 bases apart. CDR3 length: 12 amino acids, cysteine to phenylalanine. Of the read, only the CDR3 DNA is kept; its 36 bases are in frame from base 1. The germline V gene (reference sequence) supplies CDR1 GTSNPN and CDR2 SVGIG. This TCR derives from a man between 60 and 75 years old with acute or convalescent COVID-19. The sequence is built from TRBV30 and TRBJ2-1; no D gene can be assigned with confidence. Sequencing used peripheral blood. The CDR3 reads CAWRENYNEQFF. The sequence in DNA is TGTGCCTGGAGGGAGAACTACAATGAGCAGTTCTTC.